This T cell receptor gamma chain was sequenced in a study of gamma delta lymphoproliferative disorders and STAT genes (dated by TCRdb to the late 2010s). Some background on the complete study: Gamma-chain libraries were prepared from at least 50 ng of genomic DNA using the LymphoTrack Dx TCRG Assay. Delta-chain libraries followed the EuroClonality-NGS working group standard operating procedure, because no corresponding Invivoscribe delta assay was available. Within a larger immunophenotypic and STAT-mutation study, TCR gamma and delta CDR3 repertoires were profiled by deep sequencing in Tgammadelta lymphoproliferative disease patients and healthy controls. To confirm results, a couple of gamma-chain samples and every delta-chain sample were sequenced twice.

For both patients and controls, peripheral blood mononuclear cells were isolated, and the genomic DNA from these cells was used for TCR sequencing. As controls, approximately 23 healthy adult blood donors (median age roughly 60 years; around twelve males and around 11 females) were included and were matched to patients for age and sex. In both library preparation methods, multiplex PCR was run with primers aimed at the conserved V and J regions of the TCR genes. The amplicons were purified, pooled and then sequenced on an Illumina MiSeq platform. Per the source publication's procedure: V(D)J alignment, clonotype assembly and translation were done with MiXCR, while functionality assessment and CDR3 repertoire analyses were done with VDJtools. CDR3 was defined according to IMGT, and analyses were limited to productive sequences using functional genes, with ORF genes and pseudogenes excluded. A custom Python script was used to look across all patients and controls for identical amino acid CDR3s belonging to major clonotypes, meaning those with a frequency of >=5%. Clonotype frequencies in patients versus controls were compared with a one-sided non-parametric Wilcoxon test. With CATT, TCRdb called clones again from the public reads; duplicate DNA rows were later joined. TCRdb assigned the V and J calls; the authors' analysis was not used. This sample gives under 4,500 gamma-chain clones in total; 7% of them show up just once. In total, the top ten clones hold under 35% of the sample.

CDR1 and CDR2, per the germline V gene (reference sequence), are GITISATS and ISYDGTV. V ends up 0 bases short and J 6 bases short, with an unmatched junction base count of 8. Its CDR3 holds 14 amino acids, cysteine through phenylalanine. The read is trimmed to its CDR3 DNA, 42 bases read in frame from base 1. There are many counts of this clone. Its cognate antigen has yet to be identified. No base quality values were provided; no much bigger clone lies one nucleotide off. Here is what the overall study found, with its caveats: The authors pointed out that NGS specificity may be lower at low frequencies, so whether leukemic clones are public or private needs to be confirmed. Nearly all major gamma and delta clonotypes of patients were found to be public, being shared with at least one healthy donor, and only a couple of gamma clonotypes were found to be private to disease. Control T cells were likely spread across varied maturation stages, whereas leukemic cells were skewed toward terminal effectors, which potentially limits comparisons between patients and controls. In whole-repertoire clustering, patient gamma repertoires grouped separately from healthy controls, whereas delta repertoires showed no separation between groups.

The sequenced sample was blood. The sequence links TRGV9 to TRGJ1 or TRGJ2. The J gene comes from matching the DNA to germline here; TCRdb lacks it. The receptor was isolated from a human donor in good health. CDR3 loop: CALWEVQRGYKKLF. Read as DNA, the sequence is TGTGCCTTGTGGGAGGTGCAACGCGGTTATAAGAAACTCTTT.